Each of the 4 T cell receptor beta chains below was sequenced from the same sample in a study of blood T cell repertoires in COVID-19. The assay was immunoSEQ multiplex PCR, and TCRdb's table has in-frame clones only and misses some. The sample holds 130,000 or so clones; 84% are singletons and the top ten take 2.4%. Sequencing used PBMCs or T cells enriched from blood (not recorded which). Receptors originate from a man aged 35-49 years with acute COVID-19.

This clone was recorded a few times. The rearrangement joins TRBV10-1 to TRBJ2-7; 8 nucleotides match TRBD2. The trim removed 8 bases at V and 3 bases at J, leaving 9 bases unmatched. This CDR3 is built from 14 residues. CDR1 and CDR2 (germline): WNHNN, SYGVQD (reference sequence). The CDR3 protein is CASGLGTRRYEQYF. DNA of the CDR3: TGCGCCAGCGGCCTGGGGACTAGGCGCTACGAGCAGTACTTC.

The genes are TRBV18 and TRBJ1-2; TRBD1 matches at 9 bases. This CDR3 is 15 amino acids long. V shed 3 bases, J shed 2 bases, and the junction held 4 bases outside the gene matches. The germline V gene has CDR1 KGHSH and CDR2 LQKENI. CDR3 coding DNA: TGTGCCAGCTCACCCCCGGGACAGGGAAACTATGGCTACACCTTC. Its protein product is CASSPPGQGNYGYTF.

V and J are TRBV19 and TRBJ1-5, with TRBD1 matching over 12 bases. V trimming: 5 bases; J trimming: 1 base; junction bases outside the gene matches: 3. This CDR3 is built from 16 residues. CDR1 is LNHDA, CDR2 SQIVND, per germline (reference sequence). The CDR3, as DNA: TGTGCCAGTAGTGTCGGGACAGGGGGCAGCAATCAGCCCCAGCATTTT. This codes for CASSVGTGGSNQPQHF.

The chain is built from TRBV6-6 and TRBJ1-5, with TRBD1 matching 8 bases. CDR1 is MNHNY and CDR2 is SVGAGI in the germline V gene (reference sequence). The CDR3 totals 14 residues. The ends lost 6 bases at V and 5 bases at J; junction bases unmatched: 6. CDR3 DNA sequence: TGTGCCAGCAGACCAGGGGGCGATGATCAGCCCCAGCATTTT. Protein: CASRPGGDDQPQHF.